These 27 T cell receptor beta chains came from one sample sequenced in a study of cytomegalovirus exposure and HLA in healthy donors. Both 60 Vbeta primers and 13 Jbeta primers went into the PCR. Repertoires were generated with immunoSEQ multiplex PCR, while TCRdb's copy carries only in-frame clones and drops some. This sample yields roughly 140,000 clones, of which 70% to 90% are seen a single time; roughly 2.3% belongs to the top ten. Sequenced input: PBMCs. The receptors were sampled from a woman between 18 and 29 years old in good health and CMV-seronegative.

This chain connects TRBV18 to TRBJ2-7; D possibly corresponds to TRBD1 (7 bases). CDR1 is KGHSH, CDR2 LQKENI, per germline. Trimming cost V 3 bases and J 1 base, with 13 bases left between them. This CDR3 has 15 amino acids. The CDR3 DNA follows: TGTGCCAGCTCACCGCGGCAGGGGGGATCCTACGAGCAGTACTTC. Its protein product is CASSPRQGGSYEQYF.

The rearrangement joins TRBV27 to TRBJ2-7; TRBD1 agrees at 7 bases. The germline CDR1 and CDR2 sequences are MNHEY and SMNVEV (reference sequence). This CDR3 is 16 amino acids long. V gave up 0 bases and J gave up 5 bases; unmatched junction bases: 10. The CDR3 nucleotides are TGTGCCAGCAGTTTATCAGCCGGGACAGCGGCGGACGAGCAGTACTTC. As protein: CASSLSAGTAADEQYF.

This chain connects TRBV5-1 to TRBJ2-1; 9 bases map to TRBD2. With V trimmed by 0 bases and J by 9 bases, 7 bases remained unmatched. The CDR3 has 15 amino acids. CDR1 and CDR2 from the germline V gene are SGHRS and YFSETQ. The CDR3 reads CASSLGAGGPGEQFF. CDR3 coding DNA: TGCGCCAGCAGCTTGGGGGCGGGAGGGCCTGGTGAGCAGTTCTTC.

The rearrangement joins TRBV27 to TRBJ2-2; D may be TRBD2 (6 bases). The CDR3 is 24 amino acids. Per germline, CDR1 MNHEY and CDR2 SMNVEV (reference sequence). Between the trimmed V and J ends, which lost 2 bases and 1 base, there was a span of 35 bases. This CDR3 is CASSLNLASRPPVILARNTGELFF. CDR3 sequence (DNA): TGTGCCAGCAGTTTAAACTTAGCATCGCGACCCCCTGTGATACTAGCACGGAACACCGGGGAGCTGTTTTTT.

This clone was seen only once. The chain has TRBV9 and TRBJ2-4; D not resolved. Germline V gene data show CDR1 as SGDLS and CDR2 as YYNGEE. V was cut by 0 bases and J by 2 bases, with 6 bases left in between. There are 14 residues in the CDR3. Here the CDR3 DNA reads TGTGCCAGCAGCGTAGGGGCGACCAAAAACATTCAGTACTTC. Protein product: CASSVGATKNIQYF.

J is TRBJ2-2 and V is TRBV4-1; D perhaps matches TRBD2 (5 bases). This CDR3 region has 17 residues. Trimming took 0 bases from V and 3 from J, leaving 14 bases between them. Germline CDR1 reads MGHRA; CDR2 reads YSYEKL. The CDR3 reads CASSQDNQRRHTGELFF. The CDR3 DNA is TGCGCCAGCAGCCAAGATAACCAGCGGAGACACACCGGGGAGCTGTTTTTT.

The chain combines TRBV11-2 with TRBJ2-1, with 7 bases aligning to TRBD2. The CDR3 totals 16 residues. Per germline, CDR1 SGHAT and CDR2 FQNNGV. J lost 2 bases, V lost 5 bases, and 9 bases had no gene match. CDR3 sequence (DNA): TGTGCCAGCAGCCCCGTTAGAGGGAGGGCCTACAATGAGCAGTTCTTC. Its protein product is CASSPVRGRAYNEQFF.

The chain recombines TRBV7-8 with TRBJ2-3; D is uncertain. CDR1 and CDR2 (germline): SGHVS, FQNEAQ. CDR3 length: 14 residues. Trimming removed 0 bases at V and 7 bases at J, with 11 bases between. CDR3 loop: CASSLASLENTQYF. The CDR3 DNA is TGTGCCAGCAGCTTAGCTAGCCTGGAAAATACGCAGTATTTT.

The J gene is TRBJ2-4, the V gene TRBV9; D ambiguous. Germline CDR1 and CDR2: SGDLS and YYNGEE. CDR3 length: 17 amino acids. V was trimmed by 1 base and J by 0 bases, leaving 14 bases between them. In DNA, the CDR3 is TGTGCCAGCAGCGTATTAGTCTCCCCCTCAGCCAAAAACATTCAGTACTTC. Residues: CASSVLVSPSAKNIQYF.

This clone was counted between two and nine times. The V and J genes are TRBV27 and TRBJ2-1, with 7 bases lining up with TRBD1. CDR1 is MNHEY and CDR2 is SMNVEV in the germline V gene (reference sequence). The length of the CDR3 is 17 residues. The J segment lost 9 bases and the V segment lost 2 bases, leaving 16 bases of the junction unmatched. CDR3 in amino acids: CASSLVGRGTLHGEQFF. The CDR3 nucleotides are TGTGCCAGCAGTTTAGTAGGCAGGGGGACCCTACATGGTGAGCAGTTCTTC.

This clone was detected once. CDR3 nucleotides: TGTGCCAGTAGGTTCGGCCAGGGTCCTAATGAAAAACTGTTTTTT. This gives the protein CASRFGQGPNEKLFF. The chain uses TRBV25-1 and TRBJ1-4; the D gene is possibly TRBD1 (5 bases). The germline V and J ends were trimmed by 9 bases and 3 bases, with 17 bases remaining between them. The germline CDR1 and CDR2 sequences are MGHDK and SYGVNS. This CDR3 comprises 15 residues.

The genes are TRBV7-8 and TRBJ2-3; 8 bases agree with TRBD2. CDR3 length equals 17 residues. Germline trimming cut 6 bases from V and 0 bases from J; bases unmatched to any gene: 11. CDR1 SGHVS and CDR2 FQNEAQ come from the germline V gene. Here the CDR3 reads CASRSGGGGTSTDTQYF. In DNA form, the CDR3 reads TGTGCCAGCAGATCGGGGGGGGGTGGTACTAGCACAGATACGCAGTATTTT.

The chain links TRBV21-1 to TRBJ2-5; the table gives TRBD1 as D, unverified against the DNA. TRBV21-1 is recorded as a pseudogene. The length of the CDR3 is 14 residues. CDR3 protein: CASSKQGAAETQYF. The CDR3 DNA reads TGTGCCAGCAGCAAACAGGGGGCGGCTGAGACCCAGTACTTC.

This rearrangement joins TRBV5-1 to TRBJ2-1, with 7 positions matching TRBD1. The J segment lost 5 bases and the V segment lost 4 bases, leaving 12 bases of the junction unmatched. The CDR3 has 16 residues. Per germline, CDR1 SGHRS and CDR2 YFSETQ. For the CDR3, the DNA is TGCGCCAGCAGCCGCAACAGGGGTCAGTCGAACAATGAGCAGTTCTTC. Its protein is CASSRNRGQSNNEQFF.

The rearrangement uses TRBV5-4 and TRBJ2-3, with D perhaps matching TRBD2 (5 bases). V shed 4 bases and J shed 3 bases, with 15 bases lying between them. Germline loops: CDR1 SGHNT, CDR2 YYREEE (reference sequence). CDR3 size: 15 residues. The CDR3 DNA follows: TGTGCCAGCAGCACACACGCGGGTGCTACAGATACGCAGTATTTT. This gives the protein CASSTHAGATDTQYF.

About this clone itself: This sample includes further DNA sequences coding for the same CDR3. V gene TRBV27 combines with J gene TRBJ1-4; 7 bases map to TRBD1. The CDR3 has 14 amino acids. Germline V lookup: CDR1 MNHEY, CDR2 SMNVEV (reference sequence). Losses at the gene ends were 4 bases for V and 8 bases for J; bases not matched to a gene: 7. Written as DNA, the CDR3 is TGTGCCAGCAGTTCTAGACAGGGTGGGGAAAAACTGTTTTTT. Its translation: CASSSRQGGEKLFF.

This clone has just one count. V gene TRBV7-2 combines with J gene TRBJ2-4, with TRBD1 as a possible D gene (5 bases). CDR3 length equals 17 residues. In germline, CDR1 is SGHTA, CDR2 FQGNSA. V was shortened by 1 base and J by 9 bases, with 22 bases between the two germline ends. Here the CDR3 DNA reads TGTGCCAGCAGCTTAGTATCGAGGTTATTCGGAGACAGCATTCAGTACTTC. As protein: CASSLVSRLFGDSIQYF.

V is TRBV18 and J is TRBJ2-1, with D uncertain. V was shortened by 3 bases and J by 6 bases, with 6 bases between the two germline ends. CDR1 and CDR2 (germline): KGHSH, LQKENI. There are 12 residues in the CDR3. The CDR3 DNA reads TGTGCCAGCTCACCTCTACCCAATGAGCAGTTCTTC. Translated: CASSPLPNEQFF. Based on the CDR3 plus reference TRBV18 and TRBJ2-1, the full variable domain is NAGVMQNPRHLVRRRGQEARLRCSPMKGHSHVYWYRQLPEEGLKFMVYLQKENIIDESGMPKERFSAEFPKEGPSILRIQQVVRGDSAAYFCASSPLPNEQFFGPGTRLTVL.

V usage is TRBV28 and J usage is TRBJ1-5; 8 bases align to TRBD1. J gave up 6 bases and V 5 bases, and 6 bases lay outside the gene matches. Per germline, CDR1 MDHEN and CDR2 SYDVKM. CDR3 length equals 14 residues. The CDR3 sequence: CASSPDRVGQPQHF. The CDR3 DNA reads TGTGCCAGCAGTCCGGACAGGGTGGGTCAGCCCCAGCATTTT.

J is TRBJ2-3 and V is TRBV27; 8 nucleotides line up with TRBD2. The CDR3 sequence is 14 residues long. With V trimmed by 3 bases and J by 5 bases, 4 bases remained unmatched. Germline V gene sequence: CDR1 MNHEY, CDR2 SMNVEV (reference sequence). CDR3 loop: CASSFGAGVDTQYF. The CDR3, as DNA: TGTGCCAGCAGTTTCGGAGCGGGGGTAGATACGCAGTATTTT.

The chain recombines TRBV4-1 with TRBJ1-4; D not resolved. This CDR3 has 12 residues. Germline V lookup: CDR1 MGHRA, CDR2 YSYEKL. The germline V and J ends were trimmed by 4 bases and 13 bases, with 13 bases remaining between them. The DNA for the CDR3 is TGCGCCAGCAGCCTCGGAGTAGAGGCACTGTTTTTT. This gives the protein CASSLGVEALFF.

In this sample, this clone turned up a few times. V gene TRBV27 combines with J gene TRBJ1-2; 8 nucleotides line up with TRBD1. CDR3 length equals 14 residues. From germline, CDR1 is MNHEY and CDR2 SMNVEV (reference sequence). J lost 4 bases, V lost 2 bases, and 3 bases had no gene match. CDR3 sequence: CASSLDRGFYGYTF. The CDR3 nucleotides are TGTGCCAGCAGTTTAGACAGGGGTTTCTATGGCTACACCTTC.

This chain links TRBV28 with TRBJ1-1; 8 bases line up with TRBD1. This CDR3 is 13 amino acids long. The V gene's germline CDR1 is MDHEN and CDR2 SYDVKM. J was trimmed by 3 bases and V by 5 bases; bases with no gene match: 2. The CDR3 DNA is TGTGCCAGCAGTACAGGGGGGGACACTGAAGCTTTCTTT. This codes for CASSTGGDTEAFF.

V and J are TRBV6-1 and TRBJ2-1; D is possibly TRBD1 (5 bases). CDR1 is MNHNS, CDR2 SASEGT, per germline. The ends were cut back, 2 bases at V and 3 bases at J, with 14 bases in the middle. There are 16 residues in the CDR3. CDR3 sequence (DNA): TGTGCCAGCAGTGAAATAGGATTGGGGCTCTACAATGAGCAGTTCTTC. This encodes CASSEIGLGLYNEQFF.

This clone was seen only a few times. The chain couples TRBV11-2 to TRBJ2-7; 7 bases align to TRBD1. Germline loops: CDR1 SGHAT, CDR2 FQNNGV. V gave up 6 bases and J gave up 9 bases; unmatched junction bases: 11. The CDR3 length is 13 residues. The CDR3: CASRTTGSGGQYF. CDR3 bases: TGTGCCAGCAGGACCACTGGGTCAGGGGGGCAGTACTTC.

The chain uses TRBV4-3 and TRBJ2-3; 12 nucleotides align to TRBD2. With V trimmed by 4 bases and J by 3 bases, 5 bases remained unmatched. Germline V CDR1 and CDR2: LGHNA, YSLEER. The CDR3 spans 16 residues. CDR3 residues: CASSPATSGRTDTQYF. The CDR3 coding sequence is TGCGCCAGCAGCCCTGCGACTAGCGGGAGAACAGATACGCAGTATTTT.

In its sample, this clone was seen a few times. The gene calls are TRBV2 and TRBJ2-5, with a weak D call TRBD2 (5 bases). Trimming pared 6 bases from V and 0 bases from J, leaving 5 bases between. CDR3 size: 12 residues. CDR1 is SNHLY and CDR2 is FYNNEI in the germline V gene. CDR3 sequence reads: CASRRDQETQYF. In nucleotides, the CDR3 is TGTGCCAGCAGGCGGGACCAAGAGACCCAGTACTTC.